In its sample, the clone carrying this T cell receptor beta chain was seen many times. The sample comes from a study of Graves' ophthalmopathy and Graves' hyperthyroidism. PBMCs had their origin in fresh peripheral blood (around 10 ml). CDR3 regions of TCR beta were amplified from RNA transcripts. Scientists carried out first-round RT-PCR using HTBI primers and then a second-round multiplex PCR. MiXCR, run by TCRdb on the multiplex PCR reads, gives a single entry per CDR3 protein. The sample carries fewer than 600,000 distinct CDR3 sequences, about 15% recorded once. Per the germline V gene, CDR1 is MNHEY and CDR2 is SVGEGT. V was clipped by 4 bases and J by 0 bases, with 22 bases between them. This CDR3 region has 19 residues.

The gene calls are TRBV6-2 or TRBV6-3 and TRBJ2-4, with D possibly TRBD1 on 5 matching bases. The TCR was taken from a woman under 40 with Graves' ophthalmopathy. The source material was blood. The chain's CDR3 is CASSFPGMGPTLAKNIQYF. The DNA of the CDR3 is TGTGCCAGCAGTTTCCCGGGCATGGGGCCTACACTAGCCAAAAACATTCAGTACTTC.